Listed below are T cell receptor beta chains from one sample, sequenced in a study of T cell changes during pregnancy in multiple sclerosis. Repertoires were generated with immunoSEQ multiplex PCR, while TCRdb's copy carries only in-frame clones and drops some. The sample holds roughly 15,000 clones, almost 85% seen once. Sequenced here: CD8+ T cells from peripheral blood mononuclear cells, sampled in the third trimester of pregnancy. The origin of the receptors is a female donor in good health, enrolled as a control in a pregnancy study. The CDR3 runs from the conserved cysteine through the conserved F or W. The D gene is left open where the match is weak. Expanded clones get a size class; other rows say once, few or many, or leave the size out.

j_call: TRBJ2-7
d_call: NA
v_call: TRBV21-1
clone_size: NA
cdr3_aa: CASSKEGGNRDRAYEQYF
cdr3_nt: TGTGCCAGCAGCAAAGAAGGAGGAAACCGGGACAGGGCCTACGAGCAGTACTTC

j_call: TRBJ2-5
d_call: TRBD2
v_call: TRBV19
clone_size: NA
cdr3_aa: CASSTRLAGVSETQYF
cdr3_nt: TGTGCCAGTAGTACAAGACTAGCGGGAGTGTCGGAGACCCAGTACTTC

j_call: TRBJ2-3
d_call: NA
v_call: TRBV7-9
clone_size: NA
cdr3_aa: CASSLADRTFTDTQYF
cdr3_nt: TGTGCCAGCAGCTTAGCCGACAGAACTTTCACAGATACGCAGTATTTT

j_call: TRBJ2-7
d_call: NA
v_call: TRBV5-6
clone_size: NA
cdr3_aa: CASRRGSGVNYEQYF
cdr3_nt: TGTGCCAGCAGACGGGGGAGCGGAGTGAACTACGAGCAGTACTTC

j_call: TRBJ2-2
d_call: NA
v_call: TRBV5-4
clone_size: NA
cdr3_aa: CASTAQGSNTGELFF
cdr3_nt: TGTGCCAGCACCGCACAGGGCTCCAACACCGGGGAGCTGTTTTTT

j_call: TRBJ2-7
d_call: NA
v_call: TRBV27
clone_size: once
cdr3_aa: CASSHGTAVYEQYF
cdr3_nt: TGTGCCAGCTCTCACGGGACTGCCGTTTACGAGCAGTACTTC

j_call: TRBJ1-5
d_call: NA
v_call: TRBV5-5
clone_size: NA
cdr3_aa: CASSPGGINSNQPQHF
cdr3_nt: TGTGCCAGCAGCCCGGGAGGGATTAATAGCAATCAGCCCCAGCATTTT

j_call: TRBJ2-7
d_call: TRBD1
v_call: TRBV4-3
clone_size: NA
cdr3_aa: CASSQDRGGASYEQYF
cdr3_nt: TGCGCCAGCAGCCAAGATAGAGGGGGCGCTTCCTACGAGCAGTACTTC

j_call: TRBJ2-4
d_call: TRBD2
v_call: TRBV11-2
clone_size: NA
cdr3_aa: CASSHSGGPFLAKNIQYF
cdr3_nt: TGTGCCAGCAGCCATAGCGGGGGGCCCTTTCTAGCCAAAAACATTCAGTACTTC

j_call: TRBJ2-5
d_call: TRBD1
v_call: TRBV4-2
clone_size: NA
cdr3_aa: CASSRTMGQGEETQYF
cdr3_nt: TGTGCCAGCAGCCGGACGATGGGACAGGGGGAAGAGACCCAGTACTTC

j_call: TRBJ2-1
d_call: TRBD2
v_call: TRBV7-9
clone_size: NA
cdr3_aa: CATIGLAGADEQFF
cdr3_nt: TGTGCCACCATCGGACTAGCGGGGGCTGATGAGCAGTTCTTC

j_call: TRBJ2-1
d_call: TRBD2
v_call: TRBV7-9
clone_size: NA
cdr3_aa: CASSLLAGENEQFF
cdr3_nt: TGTGCCAGCAGCTTACTAGCGGGAGAGAATGAGCAGTTCTTC

j_call: TRBJ2-2
d_call: TRBD1
v_call: TRBV27
clone_size: NA
cdr3_aa: CASSPPGTGNTGELFF
cdr3_nt: TGTGCCAGCAGTCCACCCGGGACAGGGAACACCGGGGAGCTGTTTTTT

j_call: TRBJ1-2
d_call: TRBD1
v_call: TRBV9
clone_size: NA
cdr3_aa: CASSEPDRVDGYTF
cdr3_nt: TGTGCCAGCAGCGAACCCGACAGGGTAGACGGCTACACCTTC

j_call: TRBJ1-1
d_call: NA
v_call: TRBV4-1
clone_size: few
cdr3_aa: CASSQISQGIIEAFF
cdr3_nt: TGCGCCAGCAGCCAGATATCGCAGGGTATCATTGAAGCTTTCTTT

j_call: TRBJ2-1
d_call: TRBD2
v_call: TRBV15
clone_size: NA
cdr3_aa: CATSRDRGGSGDEQFF
cdr3_nt: TGTGCCACCAGCAGAGATCGGGGAGGGTCTGGGGATGAGCAGTTCTTC

j_call: TRBJ1-1
d_call: NA
v_call: TRBV29-1
clone_size: NA
cdr3_aa: CSVTGSWNTEAFF
cdr3_nt: TGCAGCGTTACGGGGAGCTGGAACACTGAAGCTTTCTTT

j_call: TRBJ1-5
d_call: NA
v_call: TRBV5-8
clone_size: NA
cdr3_aa: CASSSNQPQHF
cdr3_nt: TGTGCCAGCAGCTCGAATCAGCCCCAGCATTTT

j_call: TRBJ1-5
d_call: TRBD1
v_call: TRBV4-3
clone_size: NA
cdr3_aa: CASSQDRGQVNQPQHF
cdr3_nt: TGCGCCAGCAGCCAAGATCGAGGACAGGTGAACCAGCCCCAGCATTTT

j_call: TRBJ2-1
d_call: NA
v_call: TRBV19
clone_size: NA
cdr3_aa: CASSFRDGVWGDNEQFF
cdr3_nt: TGTGCCAGTAGTTTCCGAGACGGGGTTTGGGGAGACAATGAGCAGTTCTTC

j_call: TRBJ2-7
d_call: NA
v_call: TRBV20-1
clone_size: NA
cdr3_aa: CSALTSYEQYF
cdr3_nt: TGCAGTGCCCTTACTTCCTACGAGCAGTACTTC

j_call: TRBJ2-1
d_call: TRBD2
v_call: TRBV6-5
clone_size: NA
cdr3_aa: CASTPGGLADNEQFF
cdr3_nt: TGTGCCAGCACTCCTGGGGGACTAGCGGACAATGAGCAGTTCTTC

j_call: TRBJ1-3
d_call: TRBD1
v_call: TRBV19
clone_size: NA
cdr3_aa: CASSLAGTGGVTIYF
cdr3_nt: TGTGCCAGTAGTTTGGCCGGGACAGGGGGCGTCACCATATATTTT

j_call: TRBJ2-7
d_call: NA
v_call: TRBV11-2
clone_size: few
cdr3_aa: CASSTDSPSYEQYF
cdr3_nt: TGTGCCAGCAGCACGGACTCGCCGTCCTACGAGCAGTACTTC

j_call: TRBJ2-7
d_call: NA
v_call: TRBV19
clone_size: NA
cdr3_aa: CASSITLTGEQYF
cdr3_nt: TGTGCCAGTAGTATCACCCTAACAGGGGAGCAGTACTTC

j_call: TRBJ1-1
d_call: NA
v_call: TRBV30
clone_size: NA
cdr3_aa: CAWSTPRGLNTEAFF
cdr3_nt: TGTGCCTGGAGTACCCCGCGGGGCCTAAACACTGAAGCTTTCTTT

j_call: TRBJ2-2
d_call: NA
v_call: TRBV5-6
clone_size: NA
cdr3_aa: CASSLQRAGELFF
cdr3_nt: TGTGCCAGCAGCTTACAGAGGGCCGGGGAGCTGTTTTTT

j_call: TRBJ2-7
d_call: NA
v_call: TRBV1
clone_size: NA
cdr3_aa: CTSRPRLTGLKSRYEQYF
cdr3_nt: TGCACCAGCAGGCCAAGACTTACGGGACTCAAGAGCAGGTACGAGCAGTACTTC

j_call: TRBJ2-7
d_call: TRBD1
v_call: TRBV25-1
clone_size: NA
cdr3_aa: CASSDGQGHEQYF
cdr3_nt: TGTGCCAGCAGTGACGGACAGGGCCACGAGCAGTACTTC

j_call: TRBJ2-1
d_call: NA
v_call: TRBV13
clone_size: NA
cdr3_aa: CASSLDGSGIYNEQFF
cdr3_nt: TGTGCCAGCAGCTTAGATGGCAGCGGAATCTACAATGAGCAGTTCTTC

j_call: TRBJ1-1
d_call: TRBD1
v_call: TRBV19
clone_size: NA
cdr3_aa: CASRDREVLYTEAFF
cdr3_nt: TGTGCCAGTAGAGACAGGGAGGTTTTGTACACTGAAGCTTTCTTT

j_call: TRBJ1-5
d_call: NA
v_call: TRBV19
clone_size: NA
cdr3_aa: CASSIDGSGGQPQHF
cdr3_nt: TGTGCCAGTAGTATAGATGGTTCGGGAGGACAGCCCCAGCATTTT

j_call: TRBJ1-4
d_call: TRBD1
v_call: TRBV19
clone_size: once
cdr3_aa: CASSMPETGLGEKLFF
cdr3_nt: TGTGCCAGTAGTATGCCGGAGACAGGGCTGGGCGAAAAACTGTTTTTT

j_call: TRBJ2-7
d_call: NA
v_call: TRBV5-6
clone_size: NA
cdr3_aa: CASSFGYGRGDEQYF
cdr3_nt: TGTGCCAGCAGCTTTGGATACGGGCGGGGCGACGAGCAGTACTTC

j_call: TRBJ1-2
d_call: TRBD1
v_call: TRBV11-3
clone_size: NA
cdr3_aa: CASSITDRPHGYTF
cdr3_nt: TGTGCCAGCAGTATTACGGACAGGCCCCATGGCTACACCTTC

j_call: TRBJ1-2
d_call: TRBD1
v_call: TRBV4-3
clone_size: NA
cdr3_aa: CASSPGTGGGYGYTF
cdr3_nt: TGCGCCAGCAGCCCGGGGACAGGGGGAGGATATGGCTACACCTTC

j_call: TRBJ1-2
d_call: NA
v_call: TRBV6-5
clone_size: NA
cdr3_aa: CASSYTGLEGYTF
cdr3_nt: TGTGCCAGCAGTTACACCGGGTTGGAAGGCTACACCTTC

j_call: TRBJ1-2
d_call: TRBD1
v_call: TRBV15
clone_size: NA
cdr3_aa: CATRVRTGDGYTF
cdr3_nt: TGTGCCACCAGAGTAAGGACAGGGGATGGCTACACCTTC

j_call: TRBJ1-4
d_call: NA
v_call: TRBV19
clone_size: NA
cdr3_aa: CASSVRSNEKLFF
cdr3_nt: TGTGCCAGTAGTGTGCGGAGTAATGAAAAACTGTTTTTT

j_call: TRBJ2-1
d_call: NA
v_call: TRBV7-9
clone_size: NA
cdr3_aa: CASSLGRLSDEQFF
cdr3_nt: TGTGCCAGCAGCTTAGGCCGACTCTCGGATGAGCAGTTCTTC

j_call: TRBJ2-2
d_call: NA
v_call: TRBV19
clone_size: NA
cdr3_aa: CASTRGGELFF
cdr3_nt: TGTGCCAGTACCCGGGGTGGGGAGCTGTTTTTT

j_call: TRBJ2-7
d_call: TRBD2
v_call: TRBV2
clone_size: once
cdr3_aa: CASSEELAGGPGEQYF
cdr3_nt: TGTGCCAGCAGTGAGGAACTAGCGGGAGGGCCTGGCGAGCAGTACTTC

j_call: TRBJ1-2
d_call: TRBD1
v_call: TRBV5-6
clone_size: NA
cdr3_aa: CASSLWTGTGIYGYTF
cdr3_nt: TGTGCCAGCAGCTTATGGACAGGGACCGGGATCTATGGCTACACCTTC

j_call: TRBJ1-6
d_call: NA
v_call: TRBV6-1
clone_size: NA
cdr3_aa: CASSSNSPLHF
cdr3_nt: TGTGCCAGCAGTTCAAATTCACCCCTCCACTTT

j_call: TRBJ1-1
d_call: NA
v_call: TRBV15
clone_size: NA
cdr3_aa: CATSREVISLLRGTEAFF
cdr3_nt: TGTGCCACCAGCAGAGAAGTCATAAGTTTACTGCGGGGGACTGAAGCTTTCTTT